Listed below are T cell receptor beta chains from one sample, sequenced in a study of T-cell memory formation after mild COVID-19. TCRdb analysed the 5' RACE reads with MiXCR anew, one entry per CDR3 protein. The sample has hundreds of thousands of distinct CDR3 sequences, roughly an eighth seen once. Sample: PBMCs or a T cell subset sorted from them (not recorded which). These receptors all stem from a man aged 18 to 30 who had mild COVID-19 (a few samples of this study predate the infection). Cell type and time point are not known. Both conserved end residues are part of each CDR3. The D gene is left open where the match is weak. Only some rows state a clone size, as once, few, many or a class for expanded clones.

cdr3_length: 14
d_call: TRBD1
v_call: TRBV5-1
clone_size: few
cdr3_aa: CASSHGQGYETQYF

cdr3_length: 15
d_call: TRBD2
v_call: TRBV6-2/TRBV6-3
clone_size: NA
cdr3_aa: CASSIRTSGDYEQYF

cdr3_length: 15
d_call: TRBD1
v_call: TRBV5-5
clone_size: few
cdr3_aa: CASSREDRVYYGYTF

cdr3_length: 14
d_call: NA
v_call: TRBV28
clone_size: few
cdr3_aa: CASSPQTHRNTQYF

cdr3_length: 13
d_call: NA
v_call: TRBV2
clone_size: NA
cdr3_aa: CASSVYREPPQHF

cdr3_length: 15
d_call: TRBD1
v_call: TRBV6-1
clone_size: many
cdr3_aa: CASSEGTGDTGELFF

cdr3_length: 15
d_call: TRBD1
v_call: TRBV10-3
clone_size: few
cdr3_aa: CAISVNPQGSVEQYF

cdr3_length: 17
d_call: NA
v_call: TRBV10-2
clone_size: NA
cdr3_aa: CASSEFWGGSITDTQYF

cdr3_length: 14
d_call: TRBD1
v_call: TRBV6-2/TRBV6-3
clone_size: few
cdr3_aa: CASSYRDSIEEQFF

cdr3_length: 13
d_call: TRBD1
v_call: TRBV7-9
clone_size: many
cdr3_aa: CASSSDRVDEQYF

cdr3_length: 13
d_call: NA
v_call: TRBV2
clone_size: once
cdr3_aa: CASSDYEGDEQYF

cdr3_length: 15
d_call: TRBD1
v_call: TRBV4-1
clone_size: few
cdr3_aa: CASSQVGQGDTEAFF

cdr3_length: 16
d_call: TRBD2
v_call: TRBV20-1
clone_size: NA
cdr3_aa: CSAFNFGTSTRNEQFF

cdr3_length: 16
d_call: TRBD2
v_call: TRBV7-2
clone_size: few
cdr3_aa: CASSRSSGTYTDTQYF

cdr3_length: 15
d_call: TRBD1
v_call: TRBV20-1
clone_size: NA
cdr3_aa: CSATTVGQGTYEQYF

cdr3_length: 13
d_call: NA
v_call: TRBV20-1
clone_size: NA
cdr3_aa: CSANGGSYNEQFF

cdr3_length: 14
d_call: NA
v_call: TRBV10-3
clone_size: many
cdr3_aa: CAIRAGGGADTQYF